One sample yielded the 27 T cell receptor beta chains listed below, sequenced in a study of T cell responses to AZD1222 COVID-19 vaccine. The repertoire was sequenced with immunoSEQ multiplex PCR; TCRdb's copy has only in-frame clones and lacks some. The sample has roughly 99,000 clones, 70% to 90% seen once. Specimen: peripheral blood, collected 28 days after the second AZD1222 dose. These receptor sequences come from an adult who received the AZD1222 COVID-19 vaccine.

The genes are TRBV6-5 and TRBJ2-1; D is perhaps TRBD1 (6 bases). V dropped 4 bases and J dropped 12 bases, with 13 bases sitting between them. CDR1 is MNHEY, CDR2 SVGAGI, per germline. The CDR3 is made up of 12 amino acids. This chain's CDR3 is CASSSPRGGQFF. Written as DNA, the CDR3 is TGTGCCAGCAGTTCACCCAGGGGTGGGCAGTTCTTC.

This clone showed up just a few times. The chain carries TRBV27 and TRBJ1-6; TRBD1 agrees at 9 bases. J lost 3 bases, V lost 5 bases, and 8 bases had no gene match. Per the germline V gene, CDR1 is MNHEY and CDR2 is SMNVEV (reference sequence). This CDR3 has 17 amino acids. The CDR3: CASSPGQGLYYNSPLHF. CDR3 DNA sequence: TGTGCCAGCAGTCCGGGACAGGGACTTTACTATAATTCACCCCTCCACTTT.

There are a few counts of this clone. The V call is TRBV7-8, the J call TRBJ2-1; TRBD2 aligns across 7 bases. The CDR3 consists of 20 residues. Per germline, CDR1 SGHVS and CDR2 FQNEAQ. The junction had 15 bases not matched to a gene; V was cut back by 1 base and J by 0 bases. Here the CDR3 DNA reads TGTGCCAGCAGCTTAGTCACCCCTCGAATCGGGGGGAGCTCCTACAATGAGCAGTTCTTC. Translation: CASSLVTPRIGGSSYNEQFF.

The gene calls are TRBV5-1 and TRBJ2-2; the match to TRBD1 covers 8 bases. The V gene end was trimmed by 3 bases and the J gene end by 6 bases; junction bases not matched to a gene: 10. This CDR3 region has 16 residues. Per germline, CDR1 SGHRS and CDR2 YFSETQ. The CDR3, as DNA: TGCGCCAGCAGCTCCCACTTGGACAGGGCCCCCGGGGAGCTGTTTTTT. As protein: CASSSHLDRAPGELFF.

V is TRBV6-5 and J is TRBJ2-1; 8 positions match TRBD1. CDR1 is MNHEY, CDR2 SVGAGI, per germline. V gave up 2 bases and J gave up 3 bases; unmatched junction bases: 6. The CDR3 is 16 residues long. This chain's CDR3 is CASSYPGGHHYNEQFF. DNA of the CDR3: TGTGCCAGCAGTTACCCAGGGGGCCATCACTACAATGAGCAGTTCTTC.

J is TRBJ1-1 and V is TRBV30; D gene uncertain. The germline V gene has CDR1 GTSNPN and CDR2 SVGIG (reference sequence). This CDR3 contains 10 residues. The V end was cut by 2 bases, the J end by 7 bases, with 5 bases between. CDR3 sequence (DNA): TGTGCCTGGAGTAGGGTTGAAGCTTTCTTT. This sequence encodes CAWSRVEAFF.

CDR3 bases: TGTGCCATCAAGGGGGCAGGGGGCAATCAGCCCCAGCATTTT. This sequence encodes CAIKGAGGNQPQHF. The chain links TRBV10-3 to TRBJ1-5; 7 bases map to TRBD1. Per the germline V gene, CDR1 is ENHRY and CDR2 is SYGVKD. The CDR3 length is 14 residues. V shed 7 bases, J shed 2 bases, and the junction held 5 bases outside the gene matches.

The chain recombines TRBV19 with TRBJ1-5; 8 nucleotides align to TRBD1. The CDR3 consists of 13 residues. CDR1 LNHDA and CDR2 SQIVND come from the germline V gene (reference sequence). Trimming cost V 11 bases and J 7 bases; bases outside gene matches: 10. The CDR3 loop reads CAGGQGWQQPQHF. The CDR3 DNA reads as TGTGCCGGAGGACAGGGATGGCAACAGCCCCAGCATTTT.

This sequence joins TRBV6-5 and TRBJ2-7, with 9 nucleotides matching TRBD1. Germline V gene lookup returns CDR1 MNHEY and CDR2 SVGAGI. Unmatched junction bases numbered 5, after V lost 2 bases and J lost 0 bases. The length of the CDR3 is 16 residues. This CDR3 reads CASSYPRQGGSYEQYF. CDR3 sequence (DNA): TGTGCCAGCAGTTACCCTCGACAGGGGGGCTCCTACGAGCAGTACTTC.

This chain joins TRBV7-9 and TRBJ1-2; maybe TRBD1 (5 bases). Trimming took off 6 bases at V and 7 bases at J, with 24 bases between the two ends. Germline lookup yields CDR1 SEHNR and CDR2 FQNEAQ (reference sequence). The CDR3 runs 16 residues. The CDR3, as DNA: TGTGCCAGCAGTTTCCAAAGGGACCCTTCTAGTGGTGGCTACACCTTC. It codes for CASSFQRDPSSGGYTF.

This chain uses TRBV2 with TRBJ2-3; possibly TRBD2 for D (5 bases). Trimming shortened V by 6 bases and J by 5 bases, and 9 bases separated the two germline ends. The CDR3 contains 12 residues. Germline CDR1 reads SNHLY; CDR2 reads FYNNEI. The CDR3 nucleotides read TGTGCCAGCAGCCCAGGAGGAGATACGCAGTATTTT. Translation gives CASSPGGDTQYF.

The CDR3 protein is CASSIAGTRQFGYTF. The CDR3 region has the DNA TGTGCCAGTAGTATAGCCGGCACCCGTCAGTTCGGCTACACCTTC. The chain links TRBV19 to TRBJ1-2; D call uncertain. Germline V gene sequence: CDR1 LNHDA, CDR2 SQIVND (reference sequence). The CDR3 totals 15 residues. V dropped 1 base and J dropped 8 bases, with 17 bases sitting between them.

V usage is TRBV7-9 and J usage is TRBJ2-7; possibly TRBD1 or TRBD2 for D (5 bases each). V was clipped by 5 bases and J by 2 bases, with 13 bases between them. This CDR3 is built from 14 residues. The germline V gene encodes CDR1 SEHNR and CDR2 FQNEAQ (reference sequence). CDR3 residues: CASSMTAAPYEQYF. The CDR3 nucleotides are TGTGCCAGCAGCATGACAGCGGCTCCCTACGAGCAGTACTTC.

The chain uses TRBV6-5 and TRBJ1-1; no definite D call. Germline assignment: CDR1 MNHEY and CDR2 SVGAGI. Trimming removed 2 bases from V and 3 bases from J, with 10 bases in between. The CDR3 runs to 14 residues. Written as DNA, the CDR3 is TGTGCCAGCAGTTACGCCCGACGGTACACTGAAGCTTTCTTT. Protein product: CASSYARRYTEAFF.

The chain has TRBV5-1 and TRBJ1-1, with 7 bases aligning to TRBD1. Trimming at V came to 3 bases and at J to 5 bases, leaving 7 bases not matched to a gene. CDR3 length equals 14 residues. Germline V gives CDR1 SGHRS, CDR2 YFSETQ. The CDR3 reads CASSSTGKVTEAFF. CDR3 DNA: TGCGCCAGCAGCTCGACAGGGAAGGTGACTGAAGCTTTCTTT.

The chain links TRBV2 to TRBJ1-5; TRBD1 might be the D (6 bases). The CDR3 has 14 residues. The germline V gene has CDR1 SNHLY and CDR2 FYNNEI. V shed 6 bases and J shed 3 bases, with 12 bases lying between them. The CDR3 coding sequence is TGTGCCAGCAGCCCGCAGGGGCTCAATCAGCCCCAGCATTTT. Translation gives CASSPQGLNQPQHF.

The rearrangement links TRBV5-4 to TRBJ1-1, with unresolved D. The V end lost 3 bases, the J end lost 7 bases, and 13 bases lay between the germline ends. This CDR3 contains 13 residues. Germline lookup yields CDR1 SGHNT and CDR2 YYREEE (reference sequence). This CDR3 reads CASSSVDEGEAFF. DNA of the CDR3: TGTGCCAGCAGCTCAGTAGACGAGGGTGAAGCTTTCTTT.

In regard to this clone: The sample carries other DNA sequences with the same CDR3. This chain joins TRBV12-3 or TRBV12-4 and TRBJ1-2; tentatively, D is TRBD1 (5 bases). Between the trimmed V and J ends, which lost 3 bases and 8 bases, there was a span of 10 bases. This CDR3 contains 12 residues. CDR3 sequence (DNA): TGTGCCAGCAGTTTGGGGGGATCGGGCTACACCTTC. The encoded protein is CASSLGGSGYTF.

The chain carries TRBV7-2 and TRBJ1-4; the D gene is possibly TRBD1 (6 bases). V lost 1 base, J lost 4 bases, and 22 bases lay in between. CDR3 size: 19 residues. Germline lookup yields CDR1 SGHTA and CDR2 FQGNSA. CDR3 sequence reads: CASSLGPRPTGVGNEKLFF. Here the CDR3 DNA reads TGTGCCAGCAGCTTAGGGCCTAGGCCGACAGGAGTGGGTAATGAAAAACTGTTTTTT.

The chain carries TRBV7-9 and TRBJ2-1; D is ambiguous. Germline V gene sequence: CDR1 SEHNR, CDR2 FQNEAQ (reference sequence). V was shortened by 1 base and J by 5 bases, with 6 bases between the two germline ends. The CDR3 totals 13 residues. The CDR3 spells CASSLVSNNEQFF. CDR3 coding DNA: TGTGCCAGCAGCTTAGTCAGTAACAATGAGCAGTTCTTC.

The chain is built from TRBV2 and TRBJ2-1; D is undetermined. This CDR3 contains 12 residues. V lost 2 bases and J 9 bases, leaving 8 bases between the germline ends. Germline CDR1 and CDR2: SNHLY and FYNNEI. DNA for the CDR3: TGTGCCAGCAGTGAAAAGGGATTTGAGCAGTTCTTC. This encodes CASSEKGFEQFF.

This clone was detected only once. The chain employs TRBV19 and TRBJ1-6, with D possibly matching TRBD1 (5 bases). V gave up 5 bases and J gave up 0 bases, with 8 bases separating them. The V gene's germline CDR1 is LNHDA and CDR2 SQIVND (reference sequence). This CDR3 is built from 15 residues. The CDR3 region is CASSEGSSYNSPLHF. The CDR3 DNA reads TGTGCCAGTAGTGAGGGGAGCTCCTATAATTCACCCCTCCACTTT.

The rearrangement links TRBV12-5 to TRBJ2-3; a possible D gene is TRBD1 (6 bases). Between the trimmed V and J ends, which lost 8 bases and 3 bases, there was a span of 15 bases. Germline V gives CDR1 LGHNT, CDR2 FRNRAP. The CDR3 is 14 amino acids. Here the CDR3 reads CASSSLTGTDTQYF. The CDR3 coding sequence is TGTGCTAGTTCCTCCCTGACAGGTACAGATACGCAGTATTTT.

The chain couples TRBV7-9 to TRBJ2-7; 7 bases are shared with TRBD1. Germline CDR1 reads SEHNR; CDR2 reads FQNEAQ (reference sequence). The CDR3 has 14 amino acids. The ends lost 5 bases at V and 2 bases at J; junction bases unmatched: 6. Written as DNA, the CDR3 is TGTGCCAGCAGCCCCTGGGACAGCGCCTACGAGCAGTACTTC. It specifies CASSPWDSAYEQYF.

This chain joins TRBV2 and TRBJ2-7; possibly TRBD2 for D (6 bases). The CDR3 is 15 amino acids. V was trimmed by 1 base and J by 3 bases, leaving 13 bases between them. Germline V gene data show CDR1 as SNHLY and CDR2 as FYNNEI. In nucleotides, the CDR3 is TGTGCCAGCAGTGAAGGGGTGGACTACCTCTACGAGCAGTACTTC. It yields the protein CASSEGVDYLYEQYF. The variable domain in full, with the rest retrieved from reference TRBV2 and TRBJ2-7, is EPEVTQTPSHQVTQMGQEVILRCVPISNHLYFYWYRQILGQKVEFLVSFYNNEISEKSEIFDDQFSVERPDGSNFTLKIRSTKLEDSAMYFCASSEGVDYLYEQYFGPGTRLTVT.

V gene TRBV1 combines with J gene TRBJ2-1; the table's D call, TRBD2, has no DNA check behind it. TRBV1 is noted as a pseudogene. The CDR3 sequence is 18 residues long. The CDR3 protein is CTSSQRTSGGAALDEQFF. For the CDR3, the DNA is TGCACCAGCAGCCAGAGGACTAGCGGGGGGGCCGCGCTGGATGAGCAGTTCTTC.

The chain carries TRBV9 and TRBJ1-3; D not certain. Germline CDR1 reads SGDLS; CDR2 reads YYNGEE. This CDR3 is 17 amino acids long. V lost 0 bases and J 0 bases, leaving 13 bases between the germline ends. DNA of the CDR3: TGTGCCAGCAGCGTAGGATTTTTGAGGAGCTCTGGAAACACCATATATTTT. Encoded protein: CASSVGFLRSSGNTIYF.